This T cell receptor (beta chain) was retrieved from a study of HIV-infected patients and healthy controls. Whole blood was used without fractionation, so all unsorted peripheral T cells were included. The RNA source was an approximately 2.4 ml peripheral blood draw. Findings and caveats of the study: HIV-infected patients shared fewer CDR3 sequences between individuals than healthy controls.

Alpha and beta constant-region primers primed reverse transcription of about 470 ng RNA. Using multiplexing indices, alpha and beta chain libraries were generated apart by chain-specific third strand synthesis. The cDNA received a 5' RACE adapter containing a random hexamer plus an SP2 sequencing primer site. Each molecule carried a 12-nucleotide identifier made of two joined random hexamers added before amplification. TCRdb re-called the 5' RACE reads with MiXCR, one entry per CDR3 protein. The data hold roughly 17,000 distinct CDR3 sequences, with about 5.4% observed a single time. V lost 6 bases, J lost 5 bases, and 4 bases stayed unmatched. The V gene's germline CDR1 is SNHLY and CDR2 FYNNEI. This CDR3 has 13 amino acids. This clonotype was recorded at least ten times. The antigen is undetermined.

V gene TRBV2 combines with J gene TRBJ2-7; 10 bases map to TRBD1. This receptor was taken from an adult in good health. The sequenced material came from blood. In nucleotides, the CDR3 is TGTGCCAGCAGGGGGACAGGGGAGGACGAGCAGTACTTC. Amino acids: CASRGTGEDEQYF. Based on the CDR3 plus reference TRBV2 and TRBJ2-7, the full variable domain is EPEVTQTPSHQVTQMGQEVILRCVPISNHLYFYWYRQILGQKVEFLVSFYNNEISEKSEIFDDQFSVERPDGSNFTLKIRSTKLEDSAMYFCASRGTGEDEQYFGPGTRLTVT.